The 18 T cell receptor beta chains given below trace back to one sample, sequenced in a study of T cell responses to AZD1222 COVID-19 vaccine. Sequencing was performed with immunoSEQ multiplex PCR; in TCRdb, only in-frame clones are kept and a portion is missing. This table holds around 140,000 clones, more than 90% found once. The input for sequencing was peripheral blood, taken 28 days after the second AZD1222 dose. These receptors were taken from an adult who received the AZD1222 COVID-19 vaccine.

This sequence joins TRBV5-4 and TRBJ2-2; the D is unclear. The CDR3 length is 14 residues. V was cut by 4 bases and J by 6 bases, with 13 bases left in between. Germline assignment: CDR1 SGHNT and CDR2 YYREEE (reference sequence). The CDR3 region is CASSLLTGPGELFF. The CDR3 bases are TGTGCCAGCAGCCTACTCACGGGCCCCGGGGAGCTGTTTTTT.

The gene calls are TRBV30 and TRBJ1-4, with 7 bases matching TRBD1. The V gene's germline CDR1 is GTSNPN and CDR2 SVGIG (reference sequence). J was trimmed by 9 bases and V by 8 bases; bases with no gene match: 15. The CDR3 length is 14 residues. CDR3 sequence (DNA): TGTGCCGCCCGAAGAGGACAGGCGCCTCAAAAACTGTTTTTT. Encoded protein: CAARRGQAPQKLFF.

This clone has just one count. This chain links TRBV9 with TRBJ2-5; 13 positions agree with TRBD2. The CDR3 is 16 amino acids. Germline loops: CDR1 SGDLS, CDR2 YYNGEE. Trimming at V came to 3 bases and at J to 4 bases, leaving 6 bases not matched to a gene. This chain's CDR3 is CASSARGLAGVETQYF. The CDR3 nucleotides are TGTGCCAGCAGCGCCCGAGGACTAGCGGGAGTAGAGACCCAGTACTTC. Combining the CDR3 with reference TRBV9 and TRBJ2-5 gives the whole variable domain DSGVTQTPKHLITATGQRVTLRCSPRSGDLSVYWYQQSLDQGLQFLIQYYNGEERAKGNILERFSAQQFPDLHSELNLSSLELGDSALYFCASSARGLAGVETQYFGPGTRLLVL.

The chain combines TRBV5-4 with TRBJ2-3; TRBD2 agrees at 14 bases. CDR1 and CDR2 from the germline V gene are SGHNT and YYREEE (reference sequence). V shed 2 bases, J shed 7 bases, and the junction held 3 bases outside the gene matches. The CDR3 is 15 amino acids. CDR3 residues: CASSFGTSGRNTQYF. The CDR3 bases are TGTGCCAGCAGCTTTGGGACTAGCGGGAGAAATACGCAGTATTTT.

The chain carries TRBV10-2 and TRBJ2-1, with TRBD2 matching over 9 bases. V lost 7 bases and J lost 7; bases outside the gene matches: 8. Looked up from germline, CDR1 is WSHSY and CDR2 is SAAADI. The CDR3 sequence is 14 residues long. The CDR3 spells CASTAAGGQNEQFF. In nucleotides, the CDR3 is TGCGCCAGCACCGCGGCGGGGGGGCAGAATGAGCAGTTCTTC.

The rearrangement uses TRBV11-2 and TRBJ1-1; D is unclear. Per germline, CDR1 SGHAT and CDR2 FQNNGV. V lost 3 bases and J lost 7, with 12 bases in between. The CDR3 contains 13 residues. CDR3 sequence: CASSFRWPDEAFF. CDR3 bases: TGTGCCAGCAGCTTTAGATGGCCGGATGAAGCTTTCTTT.

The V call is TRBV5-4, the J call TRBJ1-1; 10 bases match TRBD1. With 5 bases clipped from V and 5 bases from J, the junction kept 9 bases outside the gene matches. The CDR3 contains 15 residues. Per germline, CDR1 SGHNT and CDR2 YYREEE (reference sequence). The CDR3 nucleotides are TGTGCCAGCAGTTCTGTGACAGGGGGCGAGACTGAAGCTTTCTTT. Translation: CASSSVTGGETEAFF.

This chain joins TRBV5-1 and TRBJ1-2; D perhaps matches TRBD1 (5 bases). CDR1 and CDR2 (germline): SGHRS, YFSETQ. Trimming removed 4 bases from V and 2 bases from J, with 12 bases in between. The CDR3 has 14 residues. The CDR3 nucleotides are TGCGCCAGCAGCCAGGCGCGGGGGAACTATGGCTACACCTTC. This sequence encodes CASSQARGNYGYTF. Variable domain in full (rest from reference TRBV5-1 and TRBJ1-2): KAGVTQTPRYLIKTRGQQVTLSCSPISGHRSVSWYQQTPGQGLQFLFEYFSETQRNKGNFPGRFSGRQFSNSRSEMNVSTLELGDSALYLCASSQARGNYGYTFGSGTRLTVV.

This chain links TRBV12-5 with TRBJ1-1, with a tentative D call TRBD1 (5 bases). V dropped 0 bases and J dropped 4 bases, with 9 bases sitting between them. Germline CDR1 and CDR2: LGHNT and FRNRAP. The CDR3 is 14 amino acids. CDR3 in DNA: TGTGCTAGTGGTTTGGTACCCAGGGTCACTGAAGCTTTCTTT. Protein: CASGLVPRVTEAFF.

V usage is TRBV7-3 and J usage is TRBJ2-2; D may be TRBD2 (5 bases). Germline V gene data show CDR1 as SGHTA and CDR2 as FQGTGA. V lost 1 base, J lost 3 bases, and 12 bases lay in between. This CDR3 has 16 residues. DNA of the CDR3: TGTGCCAGCAGCTTAAACCCAGCGGACCACACCGGGGAGCTGTTTTTT. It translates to CASSLNPADHTGELFF.

The CDR3 loop is CASKGEYEQFF. As DNA, the CDR3 is TGCGCCAGCAAAGGGGAATATGAGCAGTTCTTC. The chain couples TRBV5-1 to TRBJ2-1; possible D gene TRBD1, 5 bases. Trimming stripped 6 bases from V and 8 bases from J, with 9 bases between. Germline V gene data show CDR1 as SGHRS and CDR2 as YFSETQ. The CDR3 is made up of 11 amino acids.

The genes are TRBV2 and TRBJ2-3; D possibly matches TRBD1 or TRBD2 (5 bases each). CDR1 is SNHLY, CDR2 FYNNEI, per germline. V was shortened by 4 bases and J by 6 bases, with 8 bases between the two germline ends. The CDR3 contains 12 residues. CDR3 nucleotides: TGTGCCAGCAGTGGAGGGGTTGATACGCAGTATTTT. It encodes CASSGGVDTQYF. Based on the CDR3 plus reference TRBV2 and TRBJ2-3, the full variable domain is EPEVTQTPSHQVTQMGQEVILRCVPISNHLYFYWYRQILGQKVEFLVSFYNNEISEKSEIFDDQFSVERPDGSNFTLKIRSTKLEDSAMYFCASSGGVDTQYFGPGTRLTVL.

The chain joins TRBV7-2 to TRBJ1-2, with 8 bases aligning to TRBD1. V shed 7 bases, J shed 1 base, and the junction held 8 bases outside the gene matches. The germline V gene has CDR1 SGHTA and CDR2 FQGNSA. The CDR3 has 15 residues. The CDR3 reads CASTDRGGGNYGYTF. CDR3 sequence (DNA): TGTGCCAGCACAGACAGGGGTGGGGGTAACTATGGCTACACCTTC.

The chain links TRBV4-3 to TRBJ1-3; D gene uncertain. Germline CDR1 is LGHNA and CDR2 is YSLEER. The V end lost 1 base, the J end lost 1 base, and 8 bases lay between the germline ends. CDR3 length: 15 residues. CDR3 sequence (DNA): TGCGCCAGCAGCCAAGGTGCGGGTTCTGGAAACACCATATATTTT. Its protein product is CASSQGAGSGNTIYF.

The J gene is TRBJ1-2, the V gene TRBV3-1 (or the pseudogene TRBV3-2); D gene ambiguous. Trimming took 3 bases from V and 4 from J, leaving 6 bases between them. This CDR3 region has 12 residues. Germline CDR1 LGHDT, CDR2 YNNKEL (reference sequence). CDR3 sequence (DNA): TGTGCCAGCAGCCAGGCCCTCTATGGCTACACCTTC. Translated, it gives CASSQALYGYTF.

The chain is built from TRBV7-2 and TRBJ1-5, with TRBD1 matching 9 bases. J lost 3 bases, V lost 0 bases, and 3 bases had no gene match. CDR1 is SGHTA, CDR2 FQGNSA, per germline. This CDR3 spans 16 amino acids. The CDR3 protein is CASSLADRGINQPQHF. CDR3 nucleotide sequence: TGTGCCAGCAGCTTAGCAGACAGGGGGATCAATCAGCCCCAGCATTTT.

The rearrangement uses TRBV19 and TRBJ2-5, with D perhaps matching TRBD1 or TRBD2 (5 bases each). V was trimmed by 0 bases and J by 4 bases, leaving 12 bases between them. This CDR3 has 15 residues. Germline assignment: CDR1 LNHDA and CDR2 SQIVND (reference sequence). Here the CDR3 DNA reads TGTGCCAGTAGTATAGAGGGACGAAATCGAGAGACCCAGTACTTC. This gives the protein CASSIEGRNRETQYF.

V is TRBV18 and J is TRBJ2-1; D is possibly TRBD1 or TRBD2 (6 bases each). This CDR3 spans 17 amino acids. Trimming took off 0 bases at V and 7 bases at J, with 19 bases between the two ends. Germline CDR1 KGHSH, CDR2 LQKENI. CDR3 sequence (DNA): TGTGCCAGCTCACCACCGAATAAGGGGGGCCCTTGGAATGAGCAGTTCTTC. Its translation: CASSPPNKGGPWNEQFF.